This TCR beta chain was observed in a study of cytomegalovirus exposure and HLA in healthy donors. The CDR3 loop spans 16 amino acids. Trimming at V came to 5 bases and at J to 1 base, leaving 8 bases not matched to a gene. Germline loops: CDR1 SGHAT, CDR2 FQNNGV. In the case of this clone: The antigen is unknown.

The PCR was carried out with 60 Vbeta primers and 13 Jbeta primers. TCRdb's table, derived via immunoSEQ multiplex PCR, lists solely in-frame clones and lacks some. The sample has under 150,000 clones, around two thirds seen once. Overall study results and limits: CMV antigen specificity of three CMV-associated chains was confirmed in vitro. Most subjects' HLA-A and HLA-B alleles were reportedly predicted from TCR beta sequences.

V and J are TRBV11-2 and TRBJ2-5; TRBD1 aligns across 9 bases. The TCR originated in a woman in her thirties or forties in good health and CMV-seronegative. Sequences were obtained from PBMCs. The CDR3, as DNA: TGTGCCAGCAGCCCGAGGACAGGGGCATCCCAAGAGACCCAGTACTTC. Protein product: CASSPRTGASQETQYF. Full variable domain (missing parts from reference TRBV11-2 and TRBJ2-5): EAGVAQSPRYKIIEKRQSVAFWCNPISGHATLYWYQQILGQGPKLLIQFQNNGVVDDSQLPKDRFSAERLKGVDSTLKIQPAKLEDSAVYLCASSPRTGASQETQYFGPGTRLLVL.